This paragraph covers one T cell receptor beta chain sequence. Treatment denoted: oral pan-JAK inhibitor, 5-10 mg twice daily. Extraction of RNA preceded its reverse transcription into cDNA, which served as the sequencing template. Method: immunoSEQ multiplex PCR; TCRdb's copy keeps in-frame clones and lacks some. The top ten hold just under 25% of the sample, which has roughly 140,000 clones, 80% to 90% seen once. The data were taken from a study of CD8+ T cells in alopecia areata. Study information: Twice a day, 5 to 10 mg of oral tofacitinib was administered to treated patients. Affected scalp percentage gauged treated patients' severity.

The CDR3 runs to 12 residues. Deletions cut 10 bases from V and 10 bases from J, with 18 bases between. Germline CDR1 and CDR2: SNHLY and FYNNEI. The clonotype comes from a human donor with alopecia areata. This chain joins TRBV2 and TRBJ2-3; possibly TRBD1 for D (6 bases). This sample comprised CD8+ T cells sorted from blood, obtained at week 4, from a patient treated with tofacitinib. CDR3 residues: CATLSEGVSQYF. The CDR3 nucleotides are TGTGCCACCTTATCTGAGGGGGTTTCGCAGTATTTT.